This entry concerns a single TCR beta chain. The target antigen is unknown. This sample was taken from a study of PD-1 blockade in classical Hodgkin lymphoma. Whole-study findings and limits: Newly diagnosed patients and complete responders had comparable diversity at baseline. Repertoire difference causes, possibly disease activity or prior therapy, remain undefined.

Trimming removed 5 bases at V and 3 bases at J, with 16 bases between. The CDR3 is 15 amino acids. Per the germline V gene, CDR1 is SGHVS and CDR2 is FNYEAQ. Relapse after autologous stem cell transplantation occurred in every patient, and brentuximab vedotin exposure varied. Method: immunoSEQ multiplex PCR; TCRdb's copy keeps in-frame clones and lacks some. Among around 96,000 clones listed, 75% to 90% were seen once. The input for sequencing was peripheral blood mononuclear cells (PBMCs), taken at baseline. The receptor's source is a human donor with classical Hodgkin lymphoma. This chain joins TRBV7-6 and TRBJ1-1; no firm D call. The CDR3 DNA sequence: TGTGCCAGCAGCCCCAACCTCGGTGGGGACACTGAAGCTTTCTTT. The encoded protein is CASSPNLGGDTEAFF.